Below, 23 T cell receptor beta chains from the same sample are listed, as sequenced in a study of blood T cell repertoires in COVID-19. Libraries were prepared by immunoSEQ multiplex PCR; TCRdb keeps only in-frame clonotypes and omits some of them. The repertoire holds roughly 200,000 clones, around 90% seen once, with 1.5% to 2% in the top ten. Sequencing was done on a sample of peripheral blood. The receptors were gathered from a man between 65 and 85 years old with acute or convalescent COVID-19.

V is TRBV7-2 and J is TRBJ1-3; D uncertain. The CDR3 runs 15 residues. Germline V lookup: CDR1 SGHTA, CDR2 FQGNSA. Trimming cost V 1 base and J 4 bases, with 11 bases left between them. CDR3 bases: TGTGCCAGCAGCTTAGTGGGAGCTGGGGGAAACACCATATATTTT. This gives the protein CASSLVGAGGNTIYF.

The CDR3 nucleotides read TGTGCCAGCAGCCGGACTAGCGGGAACACCTACGAGCAGTACTTC. The encoded protein is CASSRTSGNTYEQYF. The rearrangement joins TRBV7-2 to TRBJ2-7, with 12 bases matching TRBD2. This CDR3 has 15 residues. Germline CDR1 SGHTA, CDR2 FQGNSA. V was clipped by 5 bases and J by 2 bases; unmatched bases: 4.

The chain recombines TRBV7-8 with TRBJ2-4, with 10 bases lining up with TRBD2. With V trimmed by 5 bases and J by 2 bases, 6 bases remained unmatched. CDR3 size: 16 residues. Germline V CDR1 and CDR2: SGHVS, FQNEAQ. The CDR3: CASSRAGGGTKNIQYF. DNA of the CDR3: TGTGCCAGCAGCCGAGCGGGAGGGGGGACCAAAAACATTCAGTACTTC.

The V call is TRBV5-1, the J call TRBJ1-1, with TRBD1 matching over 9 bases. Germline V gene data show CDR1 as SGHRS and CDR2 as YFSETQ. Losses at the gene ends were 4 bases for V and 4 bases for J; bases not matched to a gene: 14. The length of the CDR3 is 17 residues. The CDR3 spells CASSPILGQGRFTEAFF. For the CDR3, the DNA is TGCGCCAGCAGCCCCATACTGGGACAGGGAAGGTTCACTGAAGCTTTCTTT.

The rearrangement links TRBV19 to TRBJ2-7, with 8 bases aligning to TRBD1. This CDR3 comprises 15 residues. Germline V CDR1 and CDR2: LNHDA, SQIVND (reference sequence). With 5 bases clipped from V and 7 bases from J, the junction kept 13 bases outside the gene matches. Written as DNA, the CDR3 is TGTGCCAGTAGTTCCGCCGGGACAGGAAGAAGTGAGCAGTACTTC. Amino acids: CASSSAGTGRSEQYF.

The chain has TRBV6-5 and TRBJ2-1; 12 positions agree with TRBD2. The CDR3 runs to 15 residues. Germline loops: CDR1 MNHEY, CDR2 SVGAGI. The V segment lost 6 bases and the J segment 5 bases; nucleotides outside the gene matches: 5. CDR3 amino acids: CASSQLAGGHNEQFF. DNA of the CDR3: TGTGCCAGCAGCCAACTAGCGGGAGGCCACAATGAGCAGTTCTTC.

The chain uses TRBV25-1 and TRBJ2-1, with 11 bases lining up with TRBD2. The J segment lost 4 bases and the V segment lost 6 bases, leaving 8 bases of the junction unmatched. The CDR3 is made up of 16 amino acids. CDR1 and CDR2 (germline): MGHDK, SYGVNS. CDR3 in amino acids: CASRVPGTSGYNEQFF. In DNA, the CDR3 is TGTGCCAGCAGGGTCCCCGGGACTAGCGGTTACAATGAGCAGTTCTTC.

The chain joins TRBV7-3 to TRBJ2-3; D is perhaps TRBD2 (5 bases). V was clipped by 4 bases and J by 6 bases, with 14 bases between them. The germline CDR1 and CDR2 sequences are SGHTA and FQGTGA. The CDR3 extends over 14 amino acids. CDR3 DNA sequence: TGTGCCAGCAGCTCGACCGGGGTTGGGGATACGCAGTATTTT. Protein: CASSSTGVGDTQYF.

The DNA of the CDR3 is TGTGCCAGCAGGGTCGAAGCGGGAGGTACCGGGGAGCTGTTTTTT. Its translation is CASRVEAGGTGELFF. V is TRBV2 and J is TRBJ2-2, with 9 nucleotides matching TRBD2. J gave up 5 bases and V 6 bases, and 7 bases lay outside the gene matches. The CDR3 contains 15 residues. Germline CDR1 SNHLY, CDR2 FYNNEI. Based on the CDR3 plus reference TRBV2 and TRBJ2-2, the full variable domain is EPEVTQTPSHQVTQMGQEVILRCVPISNHLYFYWYRQILGQKVEFLVSFYNNEISEKSEIFDDQFSVERPDGSNFTLKIRSTKLEDSAMYFCASRVEAGGTGELFFGEGSRLTVL.

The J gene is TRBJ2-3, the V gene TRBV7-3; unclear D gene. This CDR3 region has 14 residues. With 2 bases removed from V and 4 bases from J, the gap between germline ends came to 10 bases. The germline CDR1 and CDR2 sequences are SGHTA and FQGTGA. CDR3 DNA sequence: TGTGCCAGCAGCTTAGGGCTGGGCCCAGATACGCAGTATTTT. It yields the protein CASSLGLGPDTQYF.

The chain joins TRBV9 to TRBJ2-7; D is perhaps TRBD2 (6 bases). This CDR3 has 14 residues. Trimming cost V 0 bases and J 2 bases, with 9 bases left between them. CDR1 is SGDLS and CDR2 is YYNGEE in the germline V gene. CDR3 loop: CASSVGAGPYEQYF. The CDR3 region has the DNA TGTGCCAGCAGCGTAGGTGCGGGGCCCTACGAGCAGTACTTC.

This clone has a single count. The DNA of the CDR3 is TGTGCCAGCAGCTTGGATGTAGGAGCCTCCTACGAGCAGTACTTC. Translated, it gives CASSLDVGASYEQYF. The chain uses TRBV5-4 and TRBJ2-7; D unresolved. Trimming stripped 0 bases from V and 0 bases from J, with 10 bases between. Looked up from germline, CDR1 is SGHNT and CDR2 is YYREEE (reference sequence). This CDR3 has 15 amino acids.

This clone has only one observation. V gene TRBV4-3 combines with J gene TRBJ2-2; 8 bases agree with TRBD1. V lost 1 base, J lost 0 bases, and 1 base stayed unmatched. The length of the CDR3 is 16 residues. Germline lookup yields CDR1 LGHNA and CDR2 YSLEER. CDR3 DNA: TGCGCCAGCAGCCAAGGGACAGGGACGAACACCGGGGAGCTGTTTTTT. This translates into CASSQGTGTNTGELFF.

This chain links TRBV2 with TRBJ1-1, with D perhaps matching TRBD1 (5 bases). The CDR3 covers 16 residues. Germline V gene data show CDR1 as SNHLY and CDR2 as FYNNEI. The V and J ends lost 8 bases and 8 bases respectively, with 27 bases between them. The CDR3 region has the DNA TGTGCCAGCGAATCACTAGAACACTCCGGGGGTCGGGAAGCTTTCTTT. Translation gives CASESLEHSGGREAFF.

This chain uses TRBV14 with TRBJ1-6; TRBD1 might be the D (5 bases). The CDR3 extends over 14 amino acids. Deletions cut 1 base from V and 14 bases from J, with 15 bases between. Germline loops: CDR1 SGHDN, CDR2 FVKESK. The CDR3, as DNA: TGTGCCAGCAGCCAAGGACAGAGACTCTCGTCCCTCCACTTT. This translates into CASSQGQRLSSLHF.

The CDR3 reads CASSRRDLSLGGYTF. In nucleotides, the CDR3 is TGTGCCAGCAGCCGCCGGGACTTATCTCTGGGAGGCTACACCTTC. The chain joins TRBV14 to TRBJ1-2; D is perhaps TRBD1 (5 bases). Trimming stripped 4 bases from V and 8 bases from J, with 20 bases between. The germline V gene has CDR1 SGHDN and CDR2 FVKESK. This CDR3 contains 15 residues.

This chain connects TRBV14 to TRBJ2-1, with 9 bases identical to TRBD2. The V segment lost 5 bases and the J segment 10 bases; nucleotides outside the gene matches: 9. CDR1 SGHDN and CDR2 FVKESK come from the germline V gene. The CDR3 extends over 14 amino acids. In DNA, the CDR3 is TGTGCCAGCAGCGCCGCGGGAGGGCTCTGGGAGCAGTTCTTC. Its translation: CASSAAGGLWEQFF.

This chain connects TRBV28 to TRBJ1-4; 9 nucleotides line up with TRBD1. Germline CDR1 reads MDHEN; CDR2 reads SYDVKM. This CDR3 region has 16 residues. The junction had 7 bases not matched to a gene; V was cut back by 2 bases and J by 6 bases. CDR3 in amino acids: CASSLVPGQGYEKLFF. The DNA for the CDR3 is TGTGCCAGCAGTTTAGTTCCGGGACAGGGATATGAAAAACTGTTTTTT.

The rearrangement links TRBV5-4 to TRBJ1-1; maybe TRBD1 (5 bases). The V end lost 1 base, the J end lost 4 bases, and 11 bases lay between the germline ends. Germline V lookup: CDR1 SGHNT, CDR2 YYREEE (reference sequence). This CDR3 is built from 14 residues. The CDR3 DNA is TGTGCCAGCAGCTTGTTTCAGGGTGGCACTGAAGCTTTCTTT. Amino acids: CASSLFQGGTEAFF.

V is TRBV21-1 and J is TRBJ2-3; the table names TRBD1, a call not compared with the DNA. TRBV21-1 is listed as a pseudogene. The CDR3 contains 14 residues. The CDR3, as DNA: TGTGCCAGCCCCCCAGTGCATAGCACAGATACGCAGTATTTT. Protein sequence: CASPPVHSTDTQYF.

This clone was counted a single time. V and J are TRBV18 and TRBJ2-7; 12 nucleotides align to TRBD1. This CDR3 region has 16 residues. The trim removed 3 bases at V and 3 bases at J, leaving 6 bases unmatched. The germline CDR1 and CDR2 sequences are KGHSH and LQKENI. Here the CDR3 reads CASSPLGTGGLYEQYF. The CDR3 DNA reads TGTGCCAGCTCACCTCTCGGGACAGGGGGCCTCTACGAGCAGTACTTC.

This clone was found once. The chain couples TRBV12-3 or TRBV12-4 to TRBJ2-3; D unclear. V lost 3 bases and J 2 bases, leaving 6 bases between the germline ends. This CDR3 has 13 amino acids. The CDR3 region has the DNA TGTGCCAGCAGTTTGTCGTACACAGATACGCAGTATTTT. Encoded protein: CASSLSYTDTQYF.

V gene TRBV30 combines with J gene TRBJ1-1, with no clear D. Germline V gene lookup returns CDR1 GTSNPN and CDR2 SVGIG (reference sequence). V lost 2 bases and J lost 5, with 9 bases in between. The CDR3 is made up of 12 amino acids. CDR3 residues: CAWSRGRTEAFF. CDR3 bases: TGTGCCTGGAGTAGAGGGAGGACTGAAGCTTTCTTT.